The text below deals with one T cell receptor (beta chain). These data are taken from a study of CD8 T cells in Susac syndrome. From blood CD8+ and CD4+ T cells, TCR beta sequences were generated. The study used treatment-naive patients who had stable or active relapsing-remitting disease as multiple sclerosis controls. FACS was used to enrich TEMRA cells, whereas the CD8+ and CD4+ T cells were obtained by negative isolation. In germline, CDR1 is DFQATT, CDR2 SNEGSKA (reference sequence). V lost 7 bases, J lost 8 bases, and 17 bases lay in between. The length of the CDR3 is 12 residues. Random hexamers served to reverse transcribe roughly 0.5 to 1 ug RNA. It was immunoSEQ multiplex PCR that amplified TCR beta CDR3 across 54 Vbeta and 13 Jbeta. TCRdb re-analysed the immunoSEQ multiplex PCR reads in MiXCR, keeping a single row per CDR3 protein. The table shows tens of thousands of distinct CDR3 sequences, with 94% occurring only once.

The chain employs TRBV20-1 and TRBJ1-2, with D possibly TRBD1 on 6 matching bases. The clonotype originates from a human donor with multiple sclerosis. Sequencing was done on a sample of CD8+ T cells from PBMCs. CDR3 DNA: TGCAGTGGGGGCTGGCAGGGGCTCGGCTACACCTTC. It yields the protein CSGGWQGLGYTF.